The 6 T cell receptor beta chains below all came from one sample that was sequenced in a study of CXCR3-negative and CXCR3-positive naive CD8 T cells. The study, taken as a whole, reports: Researchers report that CXCR3-positive naive cells carry more hydrophobic TRB CDR3s than CXCR3-negative naive cells.

No antigen is known for these receptors. UMI-tagged TRB cDNA libraries were built via 5' RACE. TCRdb reprocessed the 5' RACE reads and reports one entry per CDR3 protein, with no DNA. This sample's table has 5,000 to 6,500 distinct CDR3 sequences. Sequencing was performed on naive CXCR3+ CD8+ T cells from blood. The subset denotes: CD45RO-CCR7+CD27+CD95- naive CD8+ T cells expressing CXCR3 (TNR3+). Receptors were obtained from a human donor in good health. Some clones in this sample may be carry-over from other donors' samples.

The chain uses TRBV6-2 or TRBV6-3 and TRBJ2-7; the D call of TRBD2 rests on TCRdb alone, since no DNA is present to check it. Germline-derived CDR1 and CDR2 are MNHEY and SVGEGT. The CDR3 has 13 residues. CDR3 sequence reads: CASELAEGYEQYF.

By frequency, this clonotype is medium-sized (0.01 to 0.1%). CDR3 sequence: CSAVGGISYEQYF. The chain uses TRBV29-1 and TRBJ2-7; as DNA is missing, the TRBD1 call by TCRdb cannot be tested. This CDR3 comprises 13 residues. The V gene's germline CDR1 is SQVTM and CDR2 ANQGSEA.

This clonotype shows up as medium-sized by frequency. The V gene is TRBV4-3, the J gene TRBJ2-3; TCRdb outputs TRBD1, but without DNA this stays unchecked. CDR1 LGHNA and CDR2 YSLEER come from the germline V gene. The CDR3 spans 15 residues. The CDR3 spells CASSQDGQNLDTQYF.

According to its frequency, this clonotype is medium-sized. The rearrangement uses TRBV11-1 and TRBJ2-1; TCRdb names TRBD2, which stays unverified in the absence of DNA. Looked up from germline, CDR1 is SGHAT and CDR2 is FQDESV (reference sequence). The CDR3 covers 17 residues. The CDR3 sequence is CASSRLGERSSYNEQFF.

By frequency, this clonotype is medium-sized. The chain links TRBV29-1 to TRBJ1-2. The CDR3 consists of 13 residues. Germline V gene sequence: CDR1 SQVTM, CDR2 ANQGSEA. CDR3 residues: CSVEGIENYGYTF.

The V and J genes are TRBV5-1 and TRBJ2-7; TCRdb returns TRBD1, unconfirmable since there is no DNA. The CDR3 contains 15 residues. Germline V lookup: CDR1 SGHRS, CDR2 YFSETQ. The CDR3 sequence is CASSSGTGSSYEQYF. Supplemented by reference TRBV5-1 and TRBJ2-7, the full variable domain reads KAGVTQTPRYLIKTRGQQVTLSCSPISGHRSVSWYQQTPGQGLQFLFEYFSETQRNKGNFPGRFSGRQFSNSRSEMNVSTLELGDSALYLCASSSGTGSSYEQYFGPGTRLTVT.